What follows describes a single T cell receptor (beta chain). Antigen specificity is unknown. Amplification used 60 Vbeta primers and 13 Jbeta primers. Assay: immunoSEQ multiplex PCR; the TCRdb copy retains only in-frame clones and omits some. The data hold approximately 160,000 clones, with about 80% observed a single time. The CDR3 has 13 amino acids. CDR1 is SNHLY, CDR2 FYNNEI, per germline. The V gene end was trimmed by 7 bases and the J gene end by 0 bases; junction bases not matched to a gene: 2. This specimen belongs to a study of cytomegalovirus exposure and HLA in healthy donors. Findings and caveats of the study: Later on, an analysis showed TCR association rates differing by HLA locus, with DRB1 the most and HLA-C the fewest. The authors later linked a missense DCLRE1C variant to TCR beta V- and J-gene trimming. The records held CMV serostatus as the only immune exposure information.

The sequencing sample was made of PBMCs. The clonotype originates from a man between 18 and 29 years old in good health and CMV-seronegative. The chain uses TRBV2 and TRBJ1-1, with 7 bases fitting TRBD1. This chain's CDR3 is CASTGQLNTEAFF. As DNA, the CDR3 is TGTGCCAGCACGGGACAGTTGAACACTGAAGCTTTCTTT.